The 11 T cell receptor beta chains below come from one sample, sequenced in a study of blood T cell repertoires in COVID-19. Measured with immunoSEQ multiplex PCR; TCRdb has only the in-frame clones, and not every one. In the table there are approximately 300,000 clones, roughly nine tenths of which are singletons. Sequenced: PBMCs or T cells enriched from blood (not recorded which). Every receptor here comes from a woman in her twenties or thirties who had been exposed to COVID-19.

A remark on this clone: The same CDR3 is also encoded by other DNA sequences in this sample. The rearrangement links TRBV2 to TRBJ1-2; 9 nucleotides agree with TRBD1. CDR1 SNHLY and CDR2 FYNNEI come from the germline V gene. The ends lost 4 bases at V and 4 bases at J; junction bases unmatched: 4. This CDR3 has 14 residues. The CDR3 nucleotides read TGTGCCAGCAGTGCTACAGGGGGCGGCTATGGCTACACCTTC. Translation gives CASSATGGGYGYTF. The complete variable domain, with remaining parts taken from reference TRBV2 and TRBJ1-2, reads EPEVTQTPSHQVTQMGQEVILRCVPISNHLYFYWYRQILGQKVEFLVSFYNNEISEKSEIFDDQFSVERPDGSNFTLKIRSTKLEDSAMYFCASSATGGGYGYTFGSGTRLTVV.

This sequence joins TRBV4-3 and TRBJ2-3, with TRBD2 matching over 7 bases. The CDR3 totals 17 residues. Germline assignment: CDR1 LGHNA and CDR2 YSLEER. V trimming: 2 bases; J trimming: 0 bases; junction bases outside the gene matches: 8. CDR3 region: CASSQSPAGSSTDTQYF. Here the CDR3 DNA reads TGCGCCAGCAGCCAAAGCCCAGCGGGGAGTAGCACAGATACGCAGTATTTT.

This sequence joins TRBV9 and TRBJ1-6, with 8 bases fitting TRBD1. Germline values: CDR1 SGDLS, CDR2 YYNGEE. V gave up 7 bases and J gave up 1 base; unmatched junction bases: 7. CDR3 length: 16 residues. In nucleotides, the CDR3 is TGTGCCAGCGGAGGACAGGGCATATCCTATAATTCACCCCTCCACTTT. Protein: CASGGQGISYNSPLHF.

This clone showed up just a few times. The V and J genes are TRBV2 and TRBJ1-3, with D possibly being TRBD1 (6 bases). In germline, CDR1 is SNHLY, CDR2 FYNNEI. The CDR3 is made up of 16 amino acids. V was trimmed by 3 bases and J by 0 bases, leaving 12 bases between them. This chain's CDR3 is CASSESAGVSGNTIYF. CDR3 DNA sequence: TGTGCCAGCAGTGAGTCGGCAGGGGTCTCTGGAAACACCATATATTTT.

This clone was recorded a few times. The J gene is TRBJ2-7, the V gene TRBV5-1, with TRBD1 identical over 9 bases. The CDR3 extends over 14 amino acids. V lost 5 bases, J lost 3 bases, and 6 bases stayed unmatched. Germline CDR1 SGHRS, CDR2 YFSETQ. The CDR3 loop is CASRHSTGGYEQYF. The CDR3, as DNA: TGCGCCAGCAGACATTCGACAGGGGGCTACGAGCAGTACTTC.

The rearrangement uses TRBV30 and TRBJ1-2; possibly TRBD1 for D (5 bases). This CDR3 contains 11 residues. The V and J ends lost 4 bases and 5 bases respectively, with 8 bases between them. In germline, CDR1 is GTSNPN, CDR2 SVGIG (reference sequence). CDR3 DNA sequence: TGTGCCTGGACCAGACAGTATGGCTACACCTTC. Protein: CAWTRQYGYTF.

The chain employs TRBV5-6 and TRBJ2-5; D may be TRBD2 (6 bases). The CDR3 is made up of 15 amino acids. Per germline, CDR1 SGHDT and CDR2 YYEEEE. The V end was cut by 3 bases, the J end by 2 bases, with 14 bases between. CDR3 sequence (DNA): TGTGCCAGCAGCTCCCCCCCGGCGGGACAAGAGACCCAGTACTTC. This gives the protein CASSSPPAGQETQYF.

This sequence joins TRBV19 and TRBJ1-6; D is perhaps TRBD1 (6 bases). The length of the CDR3 is 14 residues. The germline V and J ends were trimmed by 7 bases and 8 bases, with 15 bases remaining between them. CDR1 and CDR2 from the germline V gene are LNHDA and SQIVND (reference sequence). CDR3 sequence (DNA): TGTGCCAGTACCCTTGACAGGAATTATTCACCCCTCCACTTT. Protein: CASTLDRNYSPLHF.

V and J are TRBV5-4 and TRBJ2-3, with 14 bases that match TRBD2. Germline assignment: CDR1 SGHNT and CDR2 YYREEE (reference sequence). V shed 4 bases, J shed 2 bases, and the junction held 15 bases outside the gene matches. The CDR3 loop spans 20 amino acids. The DNA for the CDR3 is TGTGCCAGCAGCAAAGGACTAGCGGGGGGACCGATACGACACACAGATACGCAGTATTTT. Its translation: CASSKGLAGGPIRHTDTQYF.

The chain is built from TRBV30 and TRBJ2-7; maybe TRBD2 (5 bases). The germline gives CDR1 GTSNPN, CDR2 SVGIG (reference sequence). The CDR3 loop spans 13 amino acids. CDR3 loop: CACVRENSYEQYF. The CDR3 DNA is TGTGCGTGTGTGAGGGAAAACTCCTACGAGCAGTACTTC.

The genes are TRBV27 and TRBJ2-1, with D maybe TRBD2 (6 bases). The V end was cut by 5 bases, the J end by 2 bases, with 19 bases between. CDR1 and CDR2 from the germline V gene are MNHEY and SMNVEV (reference sequence). The CDR3 contains 17 residues. DNA of the CDR3: TGTGCCAGCAGTCGCGGGGTGGGGTGGGGAACCTACAATGAGCAGTTCTTC. This codes for CASSRGVGWGTYNEQFF.